One TCR beta chain is described in this entry. The antigen is undetermined. This sample is drawn from a study of shared clonotypes between healthy human individuals. Naive CD8 isolation took CD45RO-negative cells positively selected for CCR7 and excluded terminally differentiated effector memory CD45RA+ cells. Clones were sequenced by immunoSEQ multiplex PCR, and TCRdb holds only the in-frame ones, with some missing. The sample carries a few million clones, 85% to 95% recorded once. Study-level findings and limits: Rarefaction exposed incomplete sorted-subset sequencing despite large depth. Blood was the only sampled material, and tissue repertoires likely differ.

V was clipped by 0 bases and J by 6 bases; unmatched bases: 5. Germline V CDR1 and CDR2: SGDLS, YYNGEE. This CDR3 spans 15 amino acids. This receptor was identified in a young man in good health. Some clones in this sample may be carry-over from other donors' samples. The sequencing sample was made of naive CD8+ T cells from PBMCs. The chain uses TRBV9 and TRBJ2-2; 7 bases line up with TRBD1. CDR3 DNA sequence: TGTGCCAGCAGCGTAGCCGGGACAGCGGCCGGGGAGCTGTTTTTT. Its translation: CASSVAGTAAGELFF.